The 21 T cell receptor beta chains below all came from one sample that was sequenced in a study of a mutant IDH1 vaccine in newly diagnosed glioma. The time point was: week 35, safety follow-up. One vaccine dose held 300 ug of mutant IDH1 20-mer peptide and came with topical imiquimod. For these TCRs, the target antigens are not known. The protocol was immunoSEQ multiplex PCR, while the TCRdb copy is restricted to in-frame clones and leaves out a portion. The sample yields about 56,000 clones, around 85% seen once. This specimen consisted of PBMCs, obtained from a glioma patient whose treatment included an IDH1 peptide vaccine. The source is a man aged 40-50 years with glioma.

This clone occurred once. This chain's CDR3 is CASKVAGATQYF. In nucleotides, the CDR3 is TGTGCCAGCAAGGTAGCGGGGGCGACCCAGTACTTC. The chain recombines TRBV2 with TRBJ2-5; 9 nucleotides line up with TRBD2. Germline V gene data show CDR1 as SNHLY and CDR2 as FYNNEI. The ends lost 7 bases at V and 7 bases at J; junction bases unmatched: 4. This CDR3 spans 12 amino acids.

As to this clone: The junction shows a germline mismatch at one end, possibly a read error. The CDR3 sequence is CSASRESQYF. For the CDR3, the DNA is TGCAGTGCCAGTAGAGAGTCCCAGTACTTC. The V gene is TRBV20-1, the J gene TRBJ2-5; no reliable D call. The CDR3 length is 10 residues. Germline loops: CDR1 DFQATT, CDR2 SNEGSKA (reference sequence).

The genes are TRBV2 and TRBJ2-1; D gene uncertain. The CDR3 is made up of 16 amino acids. V lost 3 bases and J lost 4, with 16 bases in between. Per the germline V gene, CDR1 is SNHLY and CDR2 is FYNNEI. The CDR3 region is CASSDRDWWDYNEQFF. CDR3 bases: TGTGCCAGCAGTGACCGAGACTGGTGGGATTACAATGAGCAGTTCTTC.

This clone is a singleton in its sample. J is TRBJ2-3 and V is TRBV6-5, with D tentatively TRBD1 or TRBD2 (5 bases each). This CDR3 has 14 residues. From germline, CDR1 is MNHEY and CDR2 SVGAGI. Between the trimmed V and J ends, which lost 8 bases and 2 bases, there was a span of 14 bases. In DNA form, the CDR3 reads TGTGCCAGCCGTCGGGGCACATCCACAGATACGCAGTATTTT. This encodes CASRRGTSTDTQYF.

J is TRBJ2-3 and V is TRBV7-2, with 7 bases lining up with TRBD2. The CDR3 runs 16 residues. V trimming: 5 bases; J trimming: 6 bases; junction bases outside the gene matches: 14. CDR1 is SGHTA and CDR2 is FQGNSA in the germline V gene. Here the CDR3 reads CASSPRGSGRHDTQYF. The DNA for the CDR3 is TGTGCCAGCAGCCCCCGGGGTAGCGGGCGCCATGATACGCAGTATTTT. The variable domain in full, with the rest retrieved from reference TRBV7-2 and TRBJ2-3, is GAGVSQSPSNKVTEKGKDVELRCDPISGHTALYWYRQSLGQGLEFLIYFQGNSAPDKSGLPSDRFSAERTGGSVSTLTIQRTQQEDSAVYLCASSPRGSGRHDTQYFGPGTRLTVL.

The V call is TRBV6-5, the J call TRBJ1-4; 7 bases map to TRBD1. The trim removed 7 bases at V and 6 bases at J, leaving 11 bases unmatched. The germline gives CDR1 MNHEY, CDR2 SVGAGI. The CDR3 sequence is 15 residues long. Here the CDR3 DNA reads TGTGCCAGCACAAGGGAGGGGGCTGGGGATGAAAAACTGTTTTTT. Translating it yields CASTREGAGDEKLFF.

J is TRBJ2-7 and V is TRBV9, with 7 bases lining up with TRBD2. Per germline, CDR1 SGDLS and CDR2 YYNGEE. V shed 0 bases and J 1 base; nucleotides not matched to a gene: 4. The CDR3 extends over 15 amino acids. The CDR3 nucleotides read TGTGCCAGCAGCGTAGGGGAGGGGTGGTCCTACGAGCAGTACTTC. Translation gives CASSVGEGWSYEQYF.

The chain combines TRBV2 with TRBJ2-1; no reliable D call. Germline assignment: CDR1 SNHLY and CDR2 FYNNEI. CDR3 length equals 11 residues. Trimming cost V 6 bases and J 5 bases, with 5 bases left between them. Here the CDR3 DNA reads TGTGCCAGCAGCGAGAACAATGAGCAGTTCTTC. Translated, it gives CASSENNEQFF.

The rearrangement uses TRBV7-3 and TRBJ1-2; the D gene is possibly TRBD1 (6 bases). This CDR3 has 15 amino acids. V was clipped by 4 bases and J by 0 bases, with 12 bases between them. Germline V gene data show CDR1 as SGHTA and CDR2 as FQGTGA. CDR3 nucleotides: TGTGCCAGCAGCTGGGGGCAGGGATCTAACTATGGCTACACCTTC. Protein product: CASSWGQGSNYGYTF.

About this clone itself: Germline and junction disagree at one end, which may indicate a read error. The J gene is TRBJ1-3, the V gene TRBV5-1, with D unresolved. Germline CDR1 reads SGHRS; CDR2 reads YFSETQ. The length of the CDR3 is 16 residues. Here the CDR3 reads CASSLDRLVSGNTIYF. The CDR3 bases are TGCGCCAGCAGTTTGGATCGACTGGTCTCTGGAAACACCATATATTTT.

The chain joins TRBV12-5 to TRBJ1-5, with 8 bases that match TRBD1. This CDR3 region has 15 residues. Germline V gene lookup returns CDR1 LGHNT and CDR2 FRNRAP. Losses at the gene ends were 7 bases for V and 6 bases for J; bases not matched to a gene: 11. The CDR3 region has the DNA TGTGCTAGTGCCTCGGGACAGGCCTCAGGTCAGCCCCAGCATTTT. It is translated as CASASGQASGQPQHF.

The chain carries TRBV7-2 and TRBJ2-3; 7 bases map to TRBD2. Germline V gives CDR1 SGHTA, CDR2 FQGNSA. V gave up 3 bases and J gave up 6 bases; unmatched junction bases: 6. This CDR3 comprises 14 residues. The CDR3 region has the DNA TGTGCCAGCAGCTTCTCGGGGGGAGGTGATACGCAGTATTTT. This translates into CASSFSGGGDTQYF.

This chain joins TRBV2 and TRBJ2-7, with 8 bases aligning to TRBD2. CDR1 is SNHLY, CDR2 FYNNEI, per germline. The junction had 9 bases not matched to a gene; V was cut back by 11 bases and J by 0 bases. This CDR3 is built from 14 residues. CDR3 loop: CASKGLGVSYEQYF. The CDR3 DNA is TGTGCCTCAAAGGGACTAGGGGTCTCCTACGAGCAGTACTTC.

V usage is TRBV4-1 and J usage is TRBJ1-4, with 7 bases aligning to TRBD1. The germline V gene has CDR1 MGHRA and CDR2 YSYEKL. The CDR3 is 16 residues long. V shed 4 bases and J 10 bases; nucleotides not matched to a gene: 15. CDR3 nucleotides: TGCGCCAGCAGCCGCCTGACAGGGCCCGGAGGTGGAAAACTGTTTTTT. Its protein is CASSRLTGPGGGKLFF.

This clone appeared a few times. As DNA, the CDR3 is TGCGCCAGCAGTCAACCACAGGGGGCGCGTAAACTACCGCTCTCCTACGAGCAGTACTTC. Translation: CASSQPQGARKLPLSYEQYF. The chain links TRBV23-1 to TRBJ2-7; 9 bases are shared with TRBD1. TRBV23-1 is annotated as an ORF whose role is uncertain. The CDR3 consists of 20 residues. V shed 2 bases, J shed 0 bases, and the junction held 17 bases outside the gene matches.

This sequence joins TRBV5-5 and TRBJ1-1; D is unclear. V shed 3 bases and J shed 8 bases, with 8 bases lying between them. The CDR3 is made up of 11 amino acids. CDR1 is SGHKS, CDR2 YYEKEE, per germline (reference sequence). The CDR3 DNA reads as TGTGCCAGCAGCTGGACGGGGGAAGCTTTCTTT. It yields the protein CASSWTGEAFF. The full variable domain, with the rest looked up from reference TRBV5-5 and TRBJ1-1, is DAGVTQSPTHLIKTRGQQVTLRCSPISGHKSVSWYQQVLGQGPQFIFQYYEKEERGRGNFPDRFSARQFPNYSSELNVNALLLGDSALYLCASSWTGEAFFGQGTRLTVV.

The rearrangement links TRBV18 to TRBJ1-6; 8 nucleotides match TRBD1. J gave up 6 bases and V 4 bases, and 2 bases lay outside the gene matches. CDR1 and CDR2 (germline): KGHSH, LQKENI. This CDR3 is built from 14 residues. Here the CDR3 DNA reads TGTGCCAGCTCACAACAGGGGGTTAATTCACCCCTCCACTTT. Its protein product is CASSQQGVNSPLHF.

The rearrangement uses TRBV9 and TRBJ2-7; 8 nucleotides agree with TRBD2. The CDR3 spans 13 residues. V trimming: 3 bases; J trimming: 5 bases; junction bases outside the gene matches: 4. Germline V lookup: CDR1 SGDLS, CDR2 YYNGEE. The CDR3 DNA reads as TGTGCCAGCAGCGATACTAGCGGAGACGAGCAGTACTTC. Translated, it gives CASSDTSGDEQYF.

This sequence joins TRBV4-2 and TRBJ1-4; D not resolved. The CDR3 length is 14 residues. The V gene's germline CDR1 is LGHNA and CDR2 YNFKEQ. V gave up 4 bases and J gave up 8 bases, with 14 bases separating them. CDR3 nucleotide sequence: TGTGCCAGCAGCCCGGGAGTACAATGGGAAAAACTGTTTTTT. Amino acid sequence: CASSPGVQWEKLFF.

This clone appeared a few times. CDR3 region: CASSLLAEQYF. Written as DNA, the CDR3 is TGTGCCAGCAGCCTTCTCGCCGAGCAGTACTTC. This chain links TRBV11-2 with TRBJ2-7; D not resolved. Germline CDR1 and CDR2: SGHAT and FQNNGV. V lost 5 bases, J lost 6 bases, and 8 bases lay in between. The CDR3 spans 11 residues. The complete variable domain, with remaining parts taken from reference TRBV11-2 and TRBJ2-7, reads EAGVAQSPRYKIIEKRQSVAFWCNPISGHATLYWYQQILGQGPKLLIQFQNNGVVDDSQLPKDRFSAERLKGVDSTLKIQPAKLEDSAVYLCASSLLAEQYFGPGTRLTVT.

V usage is TRBV11-2 and J usage is TRBJ1-2; 7 bases match TRBD1. CDR1 and CDR2 from the germline V gene are SGHAT and FQNNGV. The J segment lost 3 bases and the V segment lost 3 bases, leaving 7 bases of the junction unmatched. CDR3 length: 15 amino acids. The CDR3 nucleotides read TGTGCCAGCAGCTTGGGGGACAGACCCTACTATGGCTACACCTTC. Amino acid sequence: CASSLGDRPYYGYTF.